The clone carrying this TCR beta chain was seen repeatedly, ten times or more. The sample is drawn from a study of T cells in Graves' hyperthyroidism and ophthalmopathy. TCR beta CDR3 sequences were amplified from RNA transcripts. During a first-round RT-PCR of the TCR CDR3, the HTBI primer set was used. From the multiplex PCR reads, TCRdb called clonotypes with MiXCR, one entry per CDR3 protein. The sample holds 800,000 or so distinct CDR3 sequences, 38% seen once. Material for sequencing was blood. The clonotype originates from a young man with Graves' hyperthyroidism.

The CDR3 DNA follows: TGCGCCAGCAGCTTGAGAGGGGGTGGCTATGGCTACACCTTC. Encoded protein: CASSLRGGGYGYTF. The chain is built from TRBV5-1 and TRBJ1-2; TRBD1 might be the D (6 bases). V shed 1 base and J shed 4 bases, with 11 bases lying between them. Germline CDR1 is SGHRS and CDR2 is YFSETQ. CDR3 length equals 14 residues. Full variable domain (remainder filled in from reference TRBV5-1 and TRBJ1-2): KAGVTQTPRYLIKTRGQQVTLSCSPISGHRSVSWYQQTPGQGLQFLFEYFSETQRNKGNFPGRFSGRQFSNSRSEMNVSTLELGDSALYLCASSLRGGGYGYTFGSGTRLTVV.